One sample yielded the 20 T cell receptor beta chains listed below, sequenced in a study of preoperative IRX-2 immunotherapy in early breast cancer. Described treatment: preoperative locoregional IRX-2 cytokine immunotherapy. The data were produced by immunoSEQ multiplex PCR, yet TCRdb's version contains in-frame clones alone and is incomplete. The sample lists about 43,000 clones, over 85% occurring once. Sequences were derived from tumor tissue, sampled after IRX-2 immunotherapy. The receptors stem from a human donor with breast cancer.

The genes are TRBV28 and TRBJ2-1; 10 positions match TRBD1. V lost 4 bases, J lost 4 bases, and 4 bases stayed unmatched. This CDR3 contains 15 residues. Looked up from germline, CDR1 is MDHEN and CDR2 is SYDVKM. The CDR3 DNA follows: TGTGCCAGCAGTTCCTGGACAGGGGGTTACAATGAGCAGTTCTTC. It is translated as CASSSWTGGYNEQFF.

The chain recombines TRBV19 with TRBJ2-2; possible D gene TRBD2, 6 bases. Germline V gives CDR1 LNHDA, CDR2 SQIVND (reference sequence). The CDR3 contains 18 residues. The germline V and J ends were trimmed by 6 bases and 0 bases, with 20 bases remaining between them. CDR3 amino acids: CASSRDSPMSSNTGELFF. The DNA for the CDR3 is TGTGCCAGTAGCCGGGACTCCCCGATGTCGTCGAACACCGGGGAGCTGTTTTTT.

The V gene is TRBV10-3, the J gene TRBJ2-6; maybe TRBD2 (5 bases). Germline loops: CDR1 ENHRY, CDR2 SYGVKD. V was clipped by 8 bases and J by 3 bases, with 23 bases between them. This CDR3 contains 18 residues. CDR3 amino acids: CAILGPGGTASGANVLTF. CDR3 nucleotide sequence: TGTGCCATCCTAGGCCCCGGAGGTACGGCGAGTGGGGCCAACGTCCTGACTTTC.

The CDR3: CASSPADRPNQPQHF. The CDR3 coding sequence is TGTGCCAGCTCACCGGCCGACAGGCCCAATCAGCCCCAGCATTTT. The rearrangement uses TRBV18 and TRBJ1-5; D is possibly TRBD1 (6 bases). This CDR3 comprises 15 residues. Germline CDR1 is KGHSH and CDR2 is LQKENI. The V gene lost 3 bases and the J gene lost 3 bases, with 12 bases spanning the gap. Full variable domain (remainder filled in from reference TRBV18 and TRBJ1-5): NAGVMQNPRHLVRRRGQEARLRCSPMKGHSHVYWYRQLPEEGLKFMVYLQKENIIDESGMPKERFSAEFPKEGPSILRIQQVVRGDSAAYFCASSPADRPNQPQHFGDGTRLSIL.

The CDR3 loop reads CASSLARGETQYF. As DNA, the CDR3 is TGTGCCAGCAGCTTAGCGAGAGGGGAGACCCAGTACTTC. This chain connects TRBV7-6 to TRBJ2-5; weak D call: TRBD2 (5 bases). The germline V gene encodes CDR1 SGHVS and CDR2 FNYEAQ. V dropped 0 bases and J dropped 5 bases, with 7 bases sitting between them. The CDR3 sequence is 13 residues long.

V is TRBV7-6 and J is TRBJ1-5, with 7 bases that match TRBD1. With V trimmed by 5 bases and J by 5 bases, 3 bases remained unmatched. The CDR3 spans 13 residues. The germline CDR1 and CDR2 sequences are SGHVS and FNYEAQ. The CDR3 spells CASSKTGDQPQHF. CDR3 in DNA: TGTGCCAGCAGCAAAACAGGGGATCAGCCCCAGCATTTT.

The chain carries TRBV6-1 and TRBJ1-2, with 9 positions matching TRBD1. Germline CDR1 is MNHNS and CDR2 is SASEGT. CDR3 length: 13 amino acids. J was trimmed by 4 bases and V by 6 bases; bases with no gene match: 3. This CDR3 reads CASRPTGGYGYTF. CDR3 nucleotide sequence: TGTGCCAGCAGACCGACAGGGGGCTATGGCTACACCTTC.

This clone showed up just once. This rearrangement joins TRBV5-4 to TRBJ1-2, with TRBD1 identical over 7 bases. After removal of 5 bases from V and 2 bases from J, the junction contained 9 bases not matched to a gene. CDR3 length equals 15 residues. Germline V lookup: CDR1 SGHNT, CDR2 YYREEE (reference sequence). This chain's CDR3 is CASSQRTGENYGYTF. CDR3 DNA sequence: TGTGCCAGCAGTCAGAGGACAGGAGAAAACTATGGCTACACCTTC.

J is TRBJ2-4 and V is TRBV5-4, with D possibly being TRBD1 or TRBD2 (5 bases each). Trimming shortened V by 4 bases and J by 1 base, and 18 bases separated the two germline ends. CDR3 size: 17 residues. The V gene's germline CDR1 is SGHNT and CDR2 YYREEE (reference sequence). CDR3 coding DNA: TGTGCCAGCAGCCCAGGGACGGCCCGTCGGGCCAAAAACATTCAGTACTTC. This sequence encodes CASSPGTARRAKNIQYF.

V and J are TRBV28 and TRBJ1-2; 7 bases agree with TRBD1. Germline V CDR1 and CDR2: MDHEN, SYDVKM. After removal of 6 bases from V and 8 bases from J, the junction contained 12 bases not matched to a gene. The CDR3 contains 14 residues. The CDR3 here is CASRDSRQGLGYTF. The CDR3 DNA reads as TGTGCCAGCAGAGATTCTAGACAGGGATTAGGCTACACCTTC.

The chain links TRBV7-9 to TRBJ2-7; TRBD2 might be the D (5 bases). Looked up from germline, CDR1 is SEHNR and CDR2 is FQNEAQ (reference sequence). The CDR3 extends over 16 amino acids. The ends were cut back, 2 bases at V and 0 bases at J, with 14 bases in the middle. The CDR3: CASSLSSGYLSYEQYF. CDR3 in DNA: TGTGCCAGCAGCTTAAGCTCGGGGTACCTCTCCTACGAGCAGTACTTC.

The chain carries TRBV5-4 and TRBJ1-2; D uncertain. The CDR3 extends over 12 amino acids. CDR1 and CDR2 (germline): SGHNT, YYREEE (reference sequence). Trimming removed 7 bases from V and 4 bases from J, with 11 bases in between. The CDR3 loop is CASGMAAYGYTF. CDR3 DNA sequence: TGTGCCAGCGGCATGGCGGCCTATGGCTACACCTTC.

Only one count was recorded for this clone. V gene TRBV13 combines with J gene TRBJ1-3; D possibly corresponds to TRBD1 (5 bases). CDR3 length equals 13 residues. Germline values: CDR1 PRHDT, CDR2 FYEKMQ (reference sequence). With 9 bases removed from V and 2 bases from J, the gap between germline ends came to 11 bases. CDR3 bases: TGTGCCAGTACCCAGGGCCCTGGAAACACCATATATTTT. Protein sequence: CASTQGPGNTIYF.

This chain connects TRBV7-2 to TRBJ2-7; maybe TRBD2 (6 bases). CDR1 SGHTA and CDR2 FQGNSA come from the germline V gene. The V and J ends lost 5 bases and 3 bases respectively, with 14 bases between them. The CDR3 sequence is 14 residues long. The CDR3: CASSRGKGSYEQYF. The CDR3 coding sequence is TGTGCCAGCAGCCGGGGGAAGGGGAGCTACGAGCAGTACTTC.

The chain is built from TRBV2 and TRBJ1-1; D is undetermined. There are 15 residues in the CDR3. CDR1 SNHLY and CDR2 FYNNEI come from the germline V gene. V shed 0 bases and J shed 6 bases, with 14 bases lying between them. CDR3 loop: CASSEALAYGAEAFF. CDR3 in DNA: TGTGCCAGCAGTGAAGCGCTTGCTTATGGCGCTGAAGCTTTCTTT.

This clone was seen a single time. The gene calls are TRBV21-1 and TRBJ1-1; the listed D gene, TRBD1, was not tested against the DNA. TRBV21-1 is classified as a pseudogene. The CDR3 is 18 amino acids. The CDR3, as DNA: TGTGCCAGCATCCAATCCGGGGGACAGGGTATCGGGAACACTGAAGCTTTCTTT. Protein product: CASIQSGGQGIGNTEAFF.

This clone was observed a single time. The V and J genes are TRBV7-7 and TRBJ1-6; D may be TRBD1 (6 bases). The CDR3 loop spans 16 amino acids. The V end was cut by 10 bases, the J end by 7 bases, with 23 bases between. The germline gives CDR1 SSHAT, CDR2 FNYEAQ (reference sequence). The CDR3 region is CATSPGRGERNSPLHF. DNA for the CDR3: TGTGCCACCTCCCCGGGAAGGGGGGAAAGGAATTCACCCCTCCACTTT. Full variable domain (rest looked up from reference TRBV7-7 and TRBJ1-6): GAGVSQSPRYKVTKRGQDVTLRCDPISSHATLYWYQQALGQGPEFLTYFNYEAQPDKSGLPSDRFSAERPEGSISTLTIQRTEQRDSAMYRCATSPGRGERNSPLHFGNGTRLTVT.

The chain joins TRBV28 to TRBJ2-1; no reliable D call. Trimming took 5 bases from V and 5 from J, leaving 13 bases between them. The CDR3 has 14 amino acids. CDR1 is MDHEN and CDR2 is SYDVKM in the germline V gene. This CDR3 reads CASSPADGHNEQFF. For the CDR3, the DNA is TGTGCCAGCAGTCCCGCAGACGGACACAATGAGCAGTTCTTC.

The rearrangement joins TRBV4-2 to TRBJ2-7; TRBD1 aligns across 7 bases. Trimming at V came to 3 bases and at J to 1 base, leaving 3 bases not matched to a gene. Germline CDR1 LGHNA, CDR2 YNFKEQ. CDR3 length: 14 amino acids. CDR3 in DNA: TGTGCCAGCAGCCATCAGGGGGTATCCTACGAGCAGTACTTC. Translating gives CASSHQGVSYEQYF.

The chain links TRBV15 to TRBJ2-7, with no clear D. Trimming stripped 0 bases from V and 4 bases from J, with 4 bases between. The germline gives CDR1 LNHNV, CDR2 YYDKDF (reference sequence). This CDR3 contains 12 residues. This chain's CDR3 is CATSRDHYEQYF. Here the CDR3 DNA reads TGTGCCACCAGCAGAGATCATTACGAGCAGTACTTC.